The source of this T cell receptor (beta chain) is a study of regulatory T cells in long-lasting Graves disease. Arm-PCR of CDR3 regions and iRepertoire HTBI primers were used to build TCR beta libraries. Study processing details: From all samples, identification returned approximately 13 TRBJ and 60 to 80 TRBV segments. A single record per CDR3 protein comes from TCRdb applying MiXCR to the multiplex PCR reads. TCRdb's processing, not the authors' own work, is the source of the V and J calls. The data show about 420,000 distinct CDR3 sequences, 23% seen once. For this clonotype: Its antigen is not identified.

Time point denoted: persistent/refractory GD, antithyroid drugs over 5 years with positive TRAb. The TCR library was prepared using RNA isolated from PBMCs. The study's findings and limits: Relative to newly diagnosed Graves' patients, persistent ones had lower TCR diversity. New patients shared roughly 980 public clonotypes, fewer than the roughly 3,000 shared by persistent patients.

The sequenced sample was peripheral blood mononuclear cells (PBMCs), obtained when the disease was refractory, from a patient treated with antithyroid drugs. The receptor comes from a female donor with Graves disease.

The CDR3 region is CASSFNFFDEQYF. CDR3 nucleotides: TGTGCCAGCAGCTTTAATTTTTTCGACGAGCAGTACTTC. The V call is TRBV11-1, the J call TRBJ2-7; unclear D gene. The V gene lost 3 bases and the J gene lost 5 bases, with 11 bases spanning the gap. The CDR3 spans 13 residues. CDR1 and CDR2 from the germline V gene are SGHAT and FQDESV (reference sequence).